This TCR beta chain was retrieved from a study of shared clonotypes between healthy human individuals. Looking at the study overall: The plates for each donor numbered three CD4 naive, three CD4 memory, two CD8 naive and one CD8 memory. The study's findings and limits: Among non-shared clonotypes, generation probabilities were lower than among those shared by all four donors. Larger estimated richness was generally recorded for naive subsets relative to memory subsets.

This CDR3 has 14 residues. Per germline, CDR1 ENHRY and CDR2 SYGVKD. V lost 10 bases, J lost 0 bases, and 13 bases lay in between. Terminally differentiated effector memory CD45RA+ cells were left out of the naive CD8 fraction, which was CD45RO-negative and positively selected for CCR7. Produced via immunoSEQ multiplex PCR; TCRdb's table is partial and in-frame only. The data hold some 2 million clones, with roughly 95% observed a single time. Comment on this clone: The antigen is not known.

The sequence was collected from a man younger than 35 in good health. This chain joins TRBV10-3 and TRBJ2-1; D remains unclear. The specimen was naive CD8+ T cells sorted from blood. In DNA form, the CDR3 reads TGTGCCACCTTTCACCCTGCCTCCTACAATGAGCAGTTCTTC. It yields the protein CATFHPASYNEQFF.